Sequencing of this TCR beta chain was carried out in a study of T cell changes during pregnancy in multiple sclerosis. The protocol was immunoSEQ multiplex PCR, while the TCRdb copy is restricted to in-frame clones and leaves out a portion. The sample includes 85,000 to 120,000 clones, 91% of them seen just once. Trimming cost V 4 bases and J 5 bases, with 17 bases left between them. CDR1 LNHNV and CDR2 YYDKDF come from the germline V gene (reference sequence). The CDR3 totals 15 residues. Specimen: peripheral blood, collected before pregnancy. This receptor was obtained from a female donor with multiple sclerosis, enrolled in a pregnancy study. V gene TRBV15 combines with J gene TRBJ1-1, with D possibly being TRBD1 (6 bases). The CDR3 sequence is CATSIGGREWTEAFF. In nucleotides, the CDR3 is TGTGCCACCAGCATAGGGGGAAGGGAGTGGACTGAAGCTTTCTTT. Filled out from reference TRBV15 and TRBJ1-1, the complete variable domain reads DAMVIQNPRYQVTQFGKPVTLSCSQTLNHNVMYWYQQKSSQAPKLLFHYYDKDFNNEADTPDNFQSRRPNTSFCFLDIRSPGLGDTAMYLCATSIGGREWTEAFFGQGTRLTVV.